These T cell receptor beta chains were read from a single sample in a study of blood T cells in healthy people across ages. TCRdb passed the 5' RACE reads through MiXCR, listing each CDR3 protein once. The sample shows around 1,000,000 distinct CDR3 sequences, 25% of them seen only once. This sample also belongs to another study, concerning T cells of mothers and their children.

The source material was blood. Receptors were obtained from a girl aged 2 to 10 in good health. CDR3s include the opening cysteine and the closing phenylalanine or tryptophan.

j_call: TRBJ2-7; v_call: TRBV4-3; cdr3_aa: CASSQATGRQGTYEQYF
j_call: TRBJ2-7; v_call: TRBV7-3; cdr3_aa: CASSFEGSGVYEQYF
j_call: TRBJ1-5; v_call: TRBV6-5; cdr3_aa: CASTQGGGQPQHF
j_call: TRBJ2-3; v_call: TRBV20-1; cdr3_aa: CSAHQVFVYTDTQYF
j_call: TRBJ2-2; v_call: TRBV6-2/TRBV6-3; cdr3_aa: CASSPGQHTGELFF
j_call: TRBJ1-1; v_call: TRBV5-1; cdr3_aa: CASGPLNTEAFF
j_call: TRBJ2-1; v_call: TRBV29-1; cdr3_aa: CSASTSGSGYEQFF
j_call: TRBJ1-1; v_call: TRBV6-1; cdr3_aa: CASKTRGMADTAAFF
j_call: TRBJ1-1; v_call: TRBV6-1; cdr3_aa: CASSAGTGWETEAFF
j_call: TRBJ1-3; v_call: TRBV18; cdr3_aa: CASSPQDRSSGNTIYF
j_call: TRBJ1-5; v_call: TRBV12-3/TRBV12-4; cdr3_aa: CASTFNDRNQPQHF
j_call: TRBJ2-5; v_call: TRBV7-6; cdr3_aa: CVSSSSPYHHTETQYF
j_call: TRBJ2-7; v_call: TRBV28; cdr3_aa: CASSSTGAPYEQYF
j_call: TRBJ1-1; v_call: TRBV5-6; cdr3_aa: CASSLGDSKAFF
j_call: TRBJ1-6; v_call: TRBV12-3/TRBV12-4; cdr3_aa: CASSGAGRNSPLHF
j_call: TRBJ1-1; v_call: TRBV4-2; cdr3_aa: CASSQDFTGGTAFF
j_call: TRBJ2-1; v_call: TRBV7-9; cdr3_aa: CASSPYYGTANNEQFF
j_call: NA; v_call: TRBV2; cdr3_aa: CASGDVPYEQYF
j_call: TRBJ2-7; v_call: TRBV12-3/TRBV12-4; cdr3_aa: CASTLGGGLRFQQYF
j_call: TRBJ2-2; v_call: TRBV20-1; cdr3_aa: CSARGVVRRGPQRSGELFF
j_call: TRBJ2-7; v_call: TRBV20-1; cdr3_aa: CSAGTASYEQYF
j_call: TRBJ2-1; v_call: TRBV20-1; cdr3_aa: CSVTGLASYNEQFF
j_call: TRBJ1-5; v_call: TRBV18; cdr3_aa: CASSPDRDNQPQHF
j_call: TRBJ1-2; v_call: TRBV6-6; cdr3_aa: CASRTGTANYGYTF
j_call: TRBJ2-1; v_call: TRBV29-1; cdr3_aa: CSVGYPTSSYNEQFF
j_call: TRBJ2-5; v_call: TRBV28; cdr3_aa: CASSLPDGRKQETQYF
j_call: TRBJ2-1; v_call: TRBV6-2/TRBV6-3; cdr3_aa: CASSSNRRPYSSSYNEQFF
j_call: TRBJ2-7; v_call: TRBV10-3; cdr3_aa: CAIRSGDSYEQYF
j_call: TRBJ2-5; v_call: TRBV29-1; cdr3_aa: CSAPGLAAVQETQYF
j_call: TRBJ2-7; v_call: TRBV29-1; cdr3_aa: CSVEWALTGTYEQYF
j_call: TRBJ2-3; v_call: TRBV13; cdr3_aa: CASSLGGGGPQYF
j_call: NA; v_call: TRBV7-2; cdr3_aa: CASSLVTSGGARNEQFF
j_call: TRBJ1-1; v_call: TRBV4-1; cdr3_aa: CASGPTGDRTEAFF
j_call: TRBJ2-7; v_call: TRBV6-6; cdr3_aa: CAYSPTDSPGEQYF
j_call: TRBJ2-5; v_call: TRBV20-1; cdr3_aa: CSARDVQGRETQYF
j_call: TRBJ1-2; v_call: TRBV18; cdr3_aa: CASSPPSAQGGYGYTF
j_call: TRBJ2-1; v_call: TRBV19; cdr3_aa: CASRIAVSNEQFF
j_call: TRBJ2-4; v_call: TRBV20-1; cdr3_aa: CSARAEAGENIQYF
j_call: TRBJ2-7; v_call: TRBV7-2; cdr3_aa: CVSSLGAEASYEQYF
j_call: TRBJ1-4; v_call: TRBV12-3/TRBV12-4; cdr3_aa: CASRLQGRGKLFF
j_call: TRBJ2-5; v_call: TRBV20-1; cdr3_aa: CSARAGIAETQYF
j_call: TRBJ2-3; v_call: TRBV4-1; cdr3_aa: CASSQVPTDTQYF
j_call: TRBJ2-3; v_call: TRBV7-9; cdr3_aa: CAAGGLAVSTDTQYF
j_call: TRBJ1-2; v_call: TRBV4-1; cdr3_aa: CASSTRPPGAGYGYTF
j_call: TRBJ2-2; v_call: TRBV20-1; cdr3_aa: CSARVAGYHTGELFF
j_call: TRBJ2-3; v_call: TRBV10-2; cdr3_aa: CASSEPLGPTDTQYF
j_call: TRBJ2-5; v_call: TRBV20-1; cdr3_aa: CSATQVPETQYF
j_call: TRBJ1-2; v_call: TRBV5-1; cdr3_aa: CASSLGSGDYGYTF
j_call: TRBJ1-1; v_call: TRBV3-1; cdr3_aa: CASSRDITGYTEAFF
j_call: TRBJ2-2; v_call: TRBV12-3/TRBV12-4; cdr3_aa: CASSFEGTAENTGELFF